This passage covers 17 T cell receptor beta chains from one sample sequenced in a study of T cells after yellow fever vaccination. MiXCR, applied by TCRdb to the 5' RACE reads, yields one record per CDR3 protein. The repertoire holds under 300,000 distinct CDR3 sequences, with about 7% as singletons. This material consisted of CD4+ T cells sorted from PBMCs, taken 15 days after the yellow fever booster vaccination. The receptors come from a man aged 25-45 years who received the YFV17D yellow fever vaccine.

This clonotype was picked up a small number of times. J is TRBJ2-7 and V is TRBV11-2; no firm D call. V lost 5 bases, J lost 5 bases, and 10 bases lay in between. This CDR3 contains 12 residues. Germline lookup yields CDR1 SGHAT and CDR2 FQNNGV. CDR3 protein: CASSAGLDEQYF. Here the CDR3 DNA reads TGTGCCAGCAGCGCCGGTCTGGACGAGCAGTACTTC.

In its sample, this clonotype was seen many times. This sequence joins TRBV20-1 and TRBJ2-5, with D hard to call. V was pared by 7 bases and J by 5 bases, with 11 bases between. This CDR3 has 11 residues. Germline assignment: CDR1 DFQATT and CDR2 SNEGSKA (reference sequence). DNA of the CDR3: TGCAGTGTTTGGACGCGGGAGACCCAGTACTTC. Translated, it gives CSVWTRETQYF.

This clonotype showed up just a few times. The chain has TRBV5-1 and TRBJ2-2, with D perhaps given as TRBD1 or TRBD2 (5 bases each). The CDR3 is made up of 15 amino acids. The V gene lost 0 bases and the J gene lost 1 base, with 7 bases spanning the gap. The V gene's germline CDR1 is SGHRS and CDR2 YFSETQ. The DNA for the CDR3 is TGCGCCAGCAGCTTGGGGGGGAAGAACACCGGGGAGCTGTTTTTT. Translating gives CASSLGGKNTGELFF.

The chain links TRBV5-1 to TRBJ1-1; 7 nucleotides agree with TRBD1. The germline gives CDR1 SGHRS, CDR2 YFSETQ. With 4 bases clipped from V and 0 bases from J, the junction kept 3 bases outside the gene matches. The CDR3 loop spans 14 amino acids. The CDR3 sequence is CASSAGQLNTEAFF. The DNA for the CDR3 is TGCGCCAGCAGCGCGGGACAGCTGAACACTGAAGCTTTCTTT. The complete variable domain, with remaining parts taken from reference TRBV5-1 and TRBJ1-1, reads KAGVTQTPRYLIKTRGQQVTLSCSPISGHRSVSWYQQTPGQGLQFLFEYFSETQRNKGNFPGRFSGRQFSNSRSEMNVSTLELGDSALYLCASSAGQLNTEAFFGQGTRLTVV.

The table lists this clonotype with many counts. The chain couples TRBV28 to TRBJ2-1; perhaps D is TRBD1 or TRBD2 (5 bases each). Trimming left V 3 bases short and J 13 bases short, with 22 bases between. The CDR3 has 15 residues. CDR1 and CDR2 (germline): MDHEN, SYDVKM. CDR3 DNA sequence: TGTGCCAGCAGTTTGGGGTGGGGACCCCTGAGGGGACAGTTCTTC. Residues: CASSLGWGPLRGQFF.

The J gene is TRBJ2-7, the V gene TRBV20-1, with a tentative D call TRBD1 (6 bases). Per germline, CDR1 DFQATT and CDR2 SNEGSKA (reference sequence). Trimming removed 3 bases at V and 4 bases at J, with 13 bases between. This CDR3 spans 13 amino acids. Here the CDR3 reads CSASSRGRYEQYF. The CDR3 region has the DNA TGCAGTGCTAGTAGCAGGGGACGGTACGAGCAGTACTTC.

There are a few counts of this clonotype. The CDR3 region is CASSLMEGNSPLHF. The CDR3 DNA reads TGTGCCAGCAGCTTGATGGAGGGTAATTCACCCCTCCACTTT. The rearrangement links TRBV11-2 to TRBJ1-6; D is undetermined. The CDR3 has 14 amino acids. Germline CDR1 SGHAT, CDR2 FQNNGV. The germline V and J ends were trimmed by 3 bases and 6 bases, with 9 bases remaining between them.

The rearrangement uses TRBV20-1 and TRBJ2-7; TRBD2 agrees at 8 bases. With V trimmed by 4 bases and J by 0 bases, 5 bases remained unmatched. The CDR3 sequence is 14 residues long. Germline values: CDR1 DFQATT, CDR2 SNEGSKA (reference sequence). CDR3 amino acids: CSAKWSGGSYEQYF. The CDR3, as DNA: TGCAGTGCTAAATGGAGCGGGGGCTCCTACGAGCAGTACTTC.

This clonotype has only a few counts. The chain employs TRBV20-1 and TRBJ2-7, with 11 bases matching TRBD2. After removal of 3 bases from V and 12 bases from J, the junction contained 7 bases not matched to a gene. This CDR3 region has 12 residues. CDR1 and CDR2 from the germline V gene are DFQATT and SNEGSKA (reference sequence). CDR3 protein: CSARATGTSGYF. DNA of the CDR3: TGCAGTGCTAGGGCAACCGGGACTAGCGGGTACTTC.

The V gene is TRBV7-6, the J gene TRBJ2-6; D ambiguous. CDR3 length: 15 amino acids. Germline values: CDR1 SGHVS, CDR2 FNYEAQ. The ends were cut back, 3 bases at V and 1 base at J, with 7 bases in the middle. CDR3 coding DNA: TGTGCCAGCAGCTTGAGTAGTTCTGGGGCCAACGTCCTGACTTTC. It is translated as CASSLSSSGANVLTF.

This clonotype has just a few counts. The rearrangement uses TRBV3-1 and TRBJ1-2; D may be TRBD1 (5 bases). Trimming removed 0 bases at V and 3 bases at J, with 20 bases between. The V gene's germline CDR1 is LGHDT and CDR2 YNNKEL (reference sequence). The CDR3 has 18 amino acids. The CDR3 DNA follows: TGTGCCAGCAGCCAAGATAGTTATTCAGGGTACCGCTACTATGGCTACACCTTC. This encodes CASSQDSYSGYRYYGYTF.

This clonotype appeared a few times. This chain uses TRBV7-7 with TRBJ2-1, with D uncertain. Trimming took 5 bases from V and 8 from J, leaving 13 bases between them. CDR3 size: 13 residues. Germline lookup yields CDR1 SSHAT and CDR2 FNYEAQ (reference sequence). The CDR3 sequence is CASSPSPAHEQFF. The CDR3 DNA reads TGTGCCAGCAGCCCATCTCCAGCCCATGAGCAGTTCTTC.

This clonotype was counted at least ten times. This chain uses TRBV12-3 or TRBV12-4 with TRBJ2-2; no clear D gene. The V gene lost 8 bases and the J gene lost 4 bases, with 14 bases spanning the gap. This CDR3 is 14 amino acids long. CDR3 in amino acids: CASGTRSGTGELFF. The CDR3 nucleotides are TGTGCCAGCGGCACCAGGTCCGGCACCGGGGAGCTGTTTTTT.

This clonotype was seen more than once but under ten times. The rearrangement joins TRBV11-1 to TRBJ2-1; 9 bases match TRBD2. This CDR3 spans 20 amino acids. CDR1 and CDR2 from the germline V gene are SGHAT and FQDESV (reference sequence). Germline trimming cut 4 bases from V and 1 base from J; bases unmatched to any gene: 17. DNA for the CDR3: TGTGCCAGCAGCTCCCGTAGCGGGAGAACCCTGGTCGGATCCTACAATGAGCAGTTCTTC. This gives the protein CASSSRSGRTLVGSYNEQFF.

This clonotype appeared a few times. The chain joins TRBV20-1 to TRBJ2-5; 7 nucleotides align to TRBD2. The germline V gene has CDR1 DFQATT and CDR2 SNEGSKA (reference sequence). V gave up 1 base and J gave up 5 bases; unmatched junction bases: 7. There are 14 residues in the CDR3. This chain's CDR3 is CSARGLAVKETQYF. CDR3 coding DNA: TGCAGTGCTAGAGGACTAGCAGTTAAGGAGACCCAGTACTTC.

This clonotype was counted many times. V usage is TRBV7-9 and J usage is TRBJ2-7; perhaps D is TRBD1 or TRBD2 (5 bases each). Trimming stripped 5 bases from V and 6 bases from J, with 23 bases between. The CDR3 sequence is 16 residues long. Germline values: CDR1 SEHNR, CDR2 FQNEAQ (reference sequence). CDR3 sequence: CASSQPRGPTEVEQYF. CDR3 bases: TGTGCCAGCAGCCAGCCTCGGGGCCCGACAGAGGTCGAGCAGTACTTC.

The V and J genes are TRBV20-1 and TRBJ1-2, with D unresolved. V dropped 2 bases and J dropped 11 bases, with 12 bases sitting between them. Germline-derived CDR1 and CDR2 are DFQATT and SNEGSKA (reference sequence). This CDR3 spans 11 amino acids. This chain's CDR3 is CSARQQFQYTF. The CDR3 DNA is TGCAGTGCTAGACAACAGTTTCAATACACCTTC.